This T cell receptor (beta chain) was documented in a study of blood T cell repertoires in COVID-19. Study-level background: The origin of the acute and convalescent COVID-19 samples was the United States, Italy and Spain. The cDNA or gDNA used as material had been derived from T cells, B-cell-depleted T cells, or PBMCs.

In the original processing: Amplification of reference gene primers provided the estimated nucleated cell counts. The table came from immunoSEQ multiplex PCR; TCRdb's copy has only in-frame clones and leaves some out. For V, J and clone size, that table is used; D and trimming come from the DNA. Here the sample spans about 150,000 clones, roughly 80% being singletons. The table lists this clone with a few counts. The TCR was taken from a human donor in a cohort sampled during active COVID-19. The source material was peripheral blood.

The CDR3 DNA reads as TGTGCCAGCAGCCCAGGTCAAGCCTCCTACGAGCAGTACTTC. Translated: CASSPGQASYEQYF. The chain employs TRBV7-2 and TRBJ2-7; D not resolved. V was shortened by 5 bases and J by 0 bases, with 11 bases between the two germline ends. Germline values: CDR1 SGHTA, CDR2 FQGNSA. The CDR3 is made up of 14 amino acids.